This is a list of T cell receptor beta chains from one sample in a study of OX40 agonist ivuxolimab in advanced cancers. The assay was immunoSEQ multiplex PCR, and TCRdb's table has in-frame clones only and misses some. The table includes fewer than 65,000 clones, around 83% detected once. The input for sequencing was CD4+ or CD8+ T cells sorted from blood, taken in a trial of the OX40 agonist ivuxolimab. The source of these receptors is an adult with an advanced solid tumor such as melanoma, head and neck, liver or kidney cancer. CDR3s include the opening cysteine and the closing phenylalanine or tryptophan. The order of the fields is CDR3 protein, CDR3 length, V gene, D gene, J gene. D genes are given only for firm matches.

CDR3 protein: CASMGAVGNTIYF
CDR3 length: 13
V gene: TRBV27
D gene: -
J gene: TRBJ1-3

CDR3 protein: CASSDFGKGSKNIQYF
CDR3 length: 16
V gene: TRBV2
D gene: -
J gene: TRBJ2-4

CDR3 protein: CASSFSSGTSSDTQYF
CDR3 length: 16
V gene: TRBV7-9
D gene: TRBD2
J gene: TRBJ2-3

CDR3 protein: CAISLGANYGYTF
CDR3 length: 13
V gene: TRBV6-1
D gene: -
J gene: TRBJ1-2

CDR3 protein: CASSNEKGVRSYNEQFF
CDR3 length: 17
V gene: TRBV21-1
D gene: -
J gene: TRBJ2-1

CDR3 protein: CASSLATGDGGYTF
CDR3 length: 14
V gene: TRBV5-1
D gene: TRBD1
J gene: TRBJ1-2

CDR3 protein: CASSLSQGSYEQYF
CDR3 length: 14
V gene: TRBV2
D gene: -
J gene: TRBJ2-7

CDR3 protein: CASSSLGGTGGDPYEQYF
CDR3 length: 18
V gene: TRBV7-6
D gene: TRBD1
J gene: TRBJ2-7

CDR3 protein: CASSFLRLGKNTEAFF
CDR3 length: 16
V gene: TRBV28
D gene: -
J gene: TRBJ1-1

CDR3 protein: CASSPPGPQPQHF
CDR3 length: 13
V gene: TRBV28
D gene: -
J gene: TRBJ1-5

CDR3 protein: CASSLASQGVRNIQYF
CDR3 length: 16
V gene: TRBV7-2
D gene: -
J gene: TRBJ2-4

CDR3 protein: CASTHASDEETQYF
CDR3 length: 14
V gene: TRBV5-4
D gene: -
J gene: TRBJ2-5

CDR3 protein: CASSIQQGAYNSPLHF
CDR3 length: 16
V gene: TRBV19
D gene: TRBD1
J gene: TRBJ1-6

CDR3 protein: CASSLWTENEAFF
CDR3 length: 13
V gene: TRBV5-6
D gene: -
J gene: TRBJ1-1

CDR3 protein: CAWSVTGNQPQHF
CDR3 length: 13
V gene: TRBV30
D gene: -
J gene: TRBJ1-5

CDR3 protein: CAWSPSGNEQFF
CDR3 length: 12
V gene: TRBV30
D gene: -
J gene: TRBJ2-1

CDR3 protein: CASSLGDGGRETQYF
CDR3 length: 15
V gene: TRBV5-1
D gene: -
J gene: TRBJ2-5

CDR3 protein: CASSPLDRNLNQPQHF
CDR3 length: 16
V gene: TRBV4-1
D gene: -
J gene: TRBJ1-5

CDR3 protein: CASSSQGADYGYTF
CDR3 length: 14
V gene: TRBV6-6
D gene: -
J gene: TRBJ1-2

CDR3 protein: CASSSRRGGQADTQYF
CDR3 length: 16
V gene: TRBV9
D gene: -
J gene: TRBJ2-3

CDR3 protein: CASSIAATGIYGYTF
CDR3 length: 15
V gene: TRBV19
D gene: TRBD1
J gene: TRBJ1-2

CDR3 protein: CASSLQGRGGGQYF
CDR3 length: 14
V gene: TRBV7-9
D gene: -
J gene: TRBJ2-5